Below, 8 T cell receptor beta chains from the same sample are listed, as sequenced in a study of cytomegalovirus exposure and HLA in healthy donors. The PCR contained 60 Vbeta and 13 Jbeta primers. Using immunoSEQ multiplex PCR, the repertoire was profiled, and TCRdb retains in-frame clones only, with some absent. The repertoire holds approximately 150,000 clones, with around 78% as singletons. What was sequenced was PBMCs. The receptors shown here come from a woman aged 40 to 50 in good health and CMV-seropositive.

This chain joins TRBV30 and TRBJ1-1; no firm D call. Germline V gene lookup returns CDR1 GTSNPN and CDR2 SVGIG (reference sequence). V was clipped by 4 bases and J by 4 bases, with 13 bases between them. The CDR3 is 13 residues long. This CDR3 is CAWNPFSGTEAFF. The DNA of the CDR3 is TGTGCCTGGAATCCATTCTCGGGCACTGAAGCTTTCTTT.

J is TRBJ1-2 and V is TRBV11-2; possibly TRBD1 for D (6 bases). The germline V and J ends were trimmed by 0 bases and 6 bases, with 20 bases remaining between them. Germline V gene sequence: CDR1 SGHAT, CDR2 FQNNGV. The CDR3 loop spans 17 amino acids. The CDR3 region is CASSLDSFFQGMNGYTF. The DNA for the CDR3 is TGTGCCAGCAGCTTAGATTCTTTCTTCCAGGGGATGAATGGCTACACCTTC. Full variable domain (rest looked up from reference TRBV11-2 and TRBJ1-2): EAGVAQSPRYKIIEKRQSVAFWCNPISGHATLYWYQQILGQGPKLLIQFQNNGVVDDSQLPKDRFSAERLKGVDSTLKIQPAKLEDSAVYLCASSLDSFFQGMNGYTFGSGTRLTVV.

The J gene is TRBJ1-4, the V gene TRBV4-1; TRBD1 aligns across 9 bases. Germline V lookup: CDR1 MGHRA, CDR2 YSYEKL. This CDR3 contains 15 residues. Trimming cost V 1 base and J 8 bases; bases outside gene matches: 5. CDR3 amino acids: CASSQVGQGGEKLFF. CDR3 in DNA: TGCGCCAGCAGCCAAGTGGGACAGGGCGGAGAAAAACTGTTTTTT.

The gene calls are TRBV27 and TRBJ2-1, with TRBD2 identical over 8 bases. The germline V gene has CDR1 MNHEY and CDR2 SMNVEV (reference sequence). CDR3 length: 14 residues. V gave up 2 bases and J gave up 5 bases; unmatched junction bases: 2. The CDR3 nucleotides read TGTGCCAGCAGTTTACAGCGGGGGAACAATGAGCAGTTCTTC. It specifies CASSLQRGNNEQFF.

This chain uses TRBV30 with TRBJ2-5, with 12 bases fitting TRBD2. CDR3 length: 16 residues. J was trimmed by 11 bases and V by 2 bases; bases with no gene match: 15. Germline assignment: CDR1 GTSNPN and CDR2 SVGIG (reference sequence). CDR3 region: CAWSRGSSGGAMRQYF. CDR3 sequence (DNA): TGTGCCTGGAGTAGAGGTTCTAGCGGGGGGGCCATGAGACAGTACTTC.

The table lists this clone with a few counts. The gene calls are TRBV9 and TRBJ2-6; D is perhaps TRBD2 (5 bases). V was trimmed by 4 bases and J by 4 bases, leaving 18 bases between them. This CDR3 is 17 amino acids long. Germline V gene data show CDR1 as SGDLS and CDR2 as YYNGEE. This chain's CDR3 is CASSPHLAGSGANVLTF. Written as DNA, the CDR3 is TGTGCCAGCAGCCCACACCTGGCGGGTTCCGGGGCCAACGTCCTGACTTTC.

With regard to this clone: The junction departs from the called germline gene at one end, perhaps through a read error. This sequence joins TRBV7-9 and TRBJ1-1; tentatively, D is TRBD1 (6 bases). The germline V gene encodes CDR1 SEHNR and CDR2 FQNEAQ (reference sequence). CDR3 size: 16 residues. The chain's CDR3 is CSSAPPRGAKDTEAFF. The CDR3 coding sequence is TGTTCCAGCGCCCCCCCCAGGGGCGCAAAGGACACTGAAGCTTTCTTT.

J is TRBJ2-7 and V is TRBV6-1; no clear D gene. The germline V gene has CDR1 MNHNS and CDR2 SASEGT. The V end was cut by 11 bases, the J end by 5 bases, with 13 bases between. There are 11 residues in the CDR3. CDR3 in amino acids: CASSGFHEQYF. Written as DNA, the CDR3 is TGTGCCTCTTCCGGGTTCCACGAGCAGTACTTC.